The sequence of this T cell receptor (beta chain) was determined in a study of shared clonotypes between healthy human individuals. For the study at large: CD4 naive cells filled three plates per donor, CD4 memory three, CD8 naive two and CD8 memory one. Study-wide points: Among a handful of donors, about 5% of naive CD4 clonotypes were found in common. A reduction in generation probabilities was seen for non-shared clonotypes relative to those shared by all four donors.

V gave up 7 bases and J gave up 5 bases, with 15 bases separating them. The germline V gene has CDR1 SQVTM and CDR2 ANQGSEA. This CDR3 is built from 12 residues. Turning to this clone: Its antigen is not identified.

Genomic DNA (from each subset) was split evenly across several immunoSEQ plates. Profiled with immunoSEQ multiplex PCR; TCRdb holds only in-frame clones, not every one. The table lists roughly 680,000 clones, 72% of them singletons, with approximately 1.8% in the top ten. The receptor comes from a woman aged 25 to 39 in good health. The chain uses TRBV29-1 and TRBJ2-7; tentatively, D is TRBD1 or TRBD2 (5 bases each). Source material: memory CD4+ T cells sorted from blood. Sample subset: CD45RA-negative fraction. Here the CDR3 DNA reads TGCAGCGCAACGGGGACCGGCCACGAGCAGTACTTC. It yields the protein CSATGTGHEQYF.